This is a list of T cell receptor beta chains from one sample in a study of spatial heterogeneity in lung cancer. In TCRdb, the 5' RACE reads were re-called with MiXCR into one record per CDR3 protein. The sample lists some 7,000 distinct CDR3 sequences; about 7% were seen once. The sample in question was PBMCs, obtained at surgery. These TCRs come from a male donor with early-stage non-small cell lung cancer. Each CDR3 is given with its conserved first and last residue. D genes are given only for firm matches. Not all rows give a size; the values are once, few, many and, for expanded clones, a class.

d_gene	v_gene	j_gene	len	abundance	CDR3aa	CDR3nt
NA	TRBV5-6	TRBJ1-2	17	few	CASSPGPTREIFYGYTF	TGTGCCAGCAGCCCGGGGCCTACGCGAGAAATCTTCTATGGCTACACCTTC
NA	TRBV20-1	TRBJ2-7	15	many	CSASSVGGRGYEQYF	TGCAGTGCCTCGTCTGTGGGCGGTAGGGGCTACGAGCAGTACTTC
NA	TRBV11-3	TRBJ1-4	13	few	CASSLAEGEKLFF	TGTGCCAGCAGCTTAGCGGAGGGAGAAAAACTGTTTTTT
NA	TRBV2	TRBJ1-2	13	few	CASGRDRNYGYTF	TGTGCCAGCGGAAGGGATAGAAACTATGGCTACACCTTC
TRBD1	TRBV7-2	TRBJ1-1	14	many	CASSLGGTGGEAFF	TGTGCCAGCAGCTTAGGCGGGACAGGGGGAGAAGCTTTCTTT
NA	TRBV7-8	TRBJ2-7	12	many	CASTLRGYEQYF	TGTGCCAGCACCCTTCGGGGCTACGAGCAGTACTTC
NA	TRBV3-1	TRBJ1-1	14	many	CASMGRAGDTEAFF	TGTGCCAGCATGGGCCGGGCAGGGGACACTGAAGCTTTCTTT
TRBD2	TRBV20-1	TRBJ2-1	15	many	CSALGLAGHNNEQFF	TGCAGTGCTCTTGGACTAGCGGGACATAACAATGAGCAGTTCTTC
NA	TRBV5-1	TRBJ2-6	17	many	CASSLSPGSSGANVLTF	TGCGCCAGCAGCTTGTCTCCGGGGAGCTCTGGGGCCAACGTCCTGACTTTC
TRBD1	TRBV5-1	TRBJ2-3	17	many	CASSRRSGTEGPDTQYF	TGCGCCAGCAGCCGAAGGTCCGGGACAGAGGGACCAGATACGCAGTATTTT
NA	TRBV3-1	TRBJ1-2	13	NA	CASSQGASTGYTF	TGTGCCAGCAGCCAAGGGGCATCAACTGGCTACACCTTC
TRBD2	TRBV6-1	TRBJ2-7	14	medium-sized	CASSFLTSGSEQYF	TGTGCCAGCAGTTTCCTTACTAGCGGATCTGAGCAGTACTTC
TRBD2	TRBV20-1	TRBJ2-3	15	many	CSANFQGLGTDTQYF	TGCAGTGCTAACTTCCAGGGACTAGGCACAGATACGCAGTATTTT
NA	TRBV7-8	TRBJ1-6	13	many	CASSRLYNSPLHF	TGTGCCAGCAGCCGCCTCTATAATTCACCCCTCCACTTT
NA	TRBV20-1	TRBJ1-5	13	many	CSANSLSNQPQHF	TGCAGTGCTAACAGTCTTAGCAATCAGCCCCAGCATTTT
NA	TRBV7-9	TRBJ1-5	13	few	CASSQGANQPQHF	TGTGCCAGCAGCCAAGGGGCCAATCAGCCCCAGCATTTT
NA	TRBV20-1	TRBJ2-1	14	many	CSALDPSSYNEQFF	TGCAGTGCTCTAGATCCGAGCTCCTACAATGAGCAGTTCTTC
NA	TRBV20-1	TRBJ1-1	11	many	CSARGDTEAFF	TGCAGTGCTAGAGGGGACACTGAAGCTTTCTTT
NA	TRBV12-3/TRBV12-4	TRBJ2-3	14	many	CASSLAGGSDTQYF	TGTGCCAGCAGTTTAGCGGGAGGCTCAGATACGCAGTATTTT
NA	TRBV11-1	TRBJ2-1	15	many	CASSLVTDSYNEQFF	TGTGCCAGCAGCTTAGTCACCGACTCGTACAATGAGCAGTTCTTC
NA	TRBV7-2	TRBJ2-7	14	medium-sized	CASSLGGGVYEQYF	TGTGCCAGCAGCTTAGGGGGAGGAGTTTACGAGCAGTACTTC
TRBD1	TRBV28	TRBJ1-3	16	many	CASSLVAQGVGNTIYF	TGTGCCAGCAGTTTAGTTGCACAGGGGGTTGGAAACACCATATATTTT
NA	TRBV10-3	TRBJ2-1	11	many	CAISELYEQFF	TGTGCCATCAGTGAGTTGTATGAGCAGTTCTTC
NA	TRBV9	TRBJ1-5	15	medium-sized	CASSVGPYSNQPQHF	TGTGCCAGCAGCGTTGGACCGTATAGCAATCAGCCCCAGCATTTT
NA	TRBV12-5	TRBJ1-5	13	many	CASASGVYQPQHF	TGTGCTAGTGCTTCGGGGGTATATCAGCCCCAGCATTTT
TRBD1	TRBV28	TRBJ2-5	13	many	CASSSGQQETQYF	TGTGCCAGCAGTTCGGGACAGCAAGAGACCCAGTACTTC
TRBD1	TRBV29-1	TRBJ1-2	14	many	CSTQLQGARYGYTF	TGCAGCACTCAACTCCAGGGGGCGAGGTATGGCTACACCTTC
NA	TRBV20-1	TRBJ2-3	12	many	CSGLALTDTQYF	TGCAGTGGGCTAGCCCTAACAGATACGCAGTATTTT
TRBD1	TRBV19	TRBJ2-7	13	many	CASTPGTGYEQYF	TGTGCCAGTACTCCAGGGACAGGTTACGAGCAGTACTTC
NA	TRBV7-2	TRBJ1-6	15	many	CASSLVGFTDSPLHF	TGTGCCAGCAGCTTAGTTGGGTTTACGGATTCACCCCTCCACTTT
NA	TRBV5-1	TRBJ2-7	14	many	CASSLNSRSYEQYF	TGCGCCAGCAGCTTGAACAGCCGATCCTACGAGCAGTACTTC
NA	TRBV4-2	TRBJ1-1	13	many	CASSQGGQNEAFF	TGTGCCAGCAGCCAGGGGGGTCAAAATGAAGCTTTCTTT
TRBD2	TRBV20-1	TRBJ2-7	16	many	CSASGTSGSRLAEQYF	TGCAGTGCTTCCGGGACTAGCGGGAGTCGGCTTGCCGAGCAGTACTTC
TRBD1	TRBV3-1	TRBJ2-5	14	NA	CASSQGRGPETQYF	TGTGCCAGCAGCCAGGGAAGGGGGCCAGAGACCCAGTACTTC
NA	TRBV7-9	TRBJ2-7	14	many	CASSLAGNRYEQYF	TGTGCCAGCAGCTTAGCGGGAAACAGATACGAGCAGTACTTC
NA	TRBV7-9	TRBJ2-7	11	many	CASREGNEQYF	TGTGCCAGCAGGGAGGGGAACGAGCAGTACTTC
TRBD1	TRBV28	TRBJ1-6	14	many	CASSMTGGNSPLHF	TGTGCCAGCAGTATGACAGGGGGGAATTCACCCCTCCACTTT
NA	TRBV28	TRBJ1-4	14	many	CASRGSRGDEKLFF	TGTGCCAGCAGGGGGTCCCGGGGAGATGAAAAACTGTTTTTT
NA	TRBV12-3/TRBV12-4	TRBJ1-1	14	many	CASSLSGGATEAFF	TGTGCCAGCAGTTTGTCGGGAGGCGCCACTGAAGCTTTCTTT
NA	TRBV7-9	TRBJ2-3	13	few	CASSLTGEGTQYF	TGTGCCAGCAGCTTGACAGGGGAGGGCACGCAGTATTTT
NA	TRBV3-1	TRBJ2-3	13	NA	CASSQGLGDTQYF	TGTGCCAGCAGCCAGGGATTAGGAGATACGCAGTATTTT
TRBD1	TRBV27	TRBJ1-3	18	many	CASSPYSTGGVSGNTIYF	TGTGCCAGCAGTCCATATTCGACAGGGGGCGTCTCTGGAAACACCATATATTTT
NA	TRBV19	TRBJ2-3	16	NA	CASSKIRAGGTDTQYF	TGTGCCAGTAGTAAGATTCGGGCAGGGGGCACAGATACGCAGTATTTT
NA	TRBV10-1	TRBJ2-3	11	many	CASSGDFTQYF	TGCGCCAGCAGTGGAGATTTCACGCAGTATTTT
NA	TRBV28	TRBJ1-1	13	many	CASSSGINTEAFF	TGTGCCAGCAGCTCCGGGATTAACACTGAAGCTTTCTTT
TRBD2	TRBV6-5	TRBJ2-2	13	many	CASTRGITGELFF	TGTGCCAGCACGCGGGGGATCACCGGGGAGCTGTTTTTT
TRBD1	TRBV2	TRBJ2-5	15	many	CASRSAGTGEETQYF	TGTGCCAGCAGGTCGGCGGGGACAGGGGAAGAGACCCAGTACTTC
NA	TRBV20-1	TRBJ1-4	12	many	CSASYQNEKLFF	TGCAGTGCTAGCTATCAAAATGAAAAACTGTTTTTT
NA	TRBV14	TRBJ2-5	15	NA	CASSPSTGTRETQYF	TGTGCCAGCAGCCCGTCGACCGGGACTCGAGAGACCCAGTACTTC
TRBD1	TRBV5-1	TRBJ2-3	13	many	CASSSGQGDTQYF	TGCGCCAGCAGCTCGGGACAGGGCGATACGCAGTATTTT
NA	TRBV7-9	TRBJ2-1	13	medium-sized	CASSLGWGDEQFF	TGTGCCAGCAGCTTAGGATGGGGCGATGAGCAGTTCTTC
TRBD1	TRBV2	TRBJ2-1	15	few	CASSASQGFYNEQFF	TGTGCCAGCAGTGCATCACAGGGGTTCTACAATGAGCAGTTCTTC
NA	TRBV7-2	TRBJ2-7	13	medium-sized	CASSLEVRDEQYF	TGTGCCAGCAGCTTAGAGGTTAGAGACGAGCAGTACTTC